A single sample is the source of the 20 T cell receptor beta chains below, sequenced in a study of OX40 agonist ivuxolimab in advanced cancers. Libraries were made using the immunoSEQ multiplex PCR assay. This immuneACCESS table, as held by TCRdb, lists in-frame sequences with V and J called but not all clones. Of the missing ones, under half trace to an unresolved V gene in checked studies; the others have no known cause. The sample table shows around 70,000 clones, and about 93% are seen once. The ten largest make up 5.9% of the sample. The sequences come from CD4+ or CD8+ T cells sorted from blood, collected in a trial of the OX40 agonist ivuxolimab. The receptors shown here come from an adult with an advanced solid tumor such as melanoma, head and neck, liver or kidney cancer.

The chain is built from TRBV4-1 and TRBJ1-1; D is perhaps TRBD1 (5 bases). The V end was cut by 1 base, the J end by 1 base, with 10 bases between. In germline, CDR1 is MGHRA, CDR2 YSYEKL. CDR3 size: 15 residues. CDR3 loop: CASSQVTQGNTEAFF. Here the CDR3 DNA reads TGCGCCAGCAGCCAAGTTACTCAGGGGAACACTGAAGCTTTCTTT.

The chain combines TRBV9 with TRBJ1-4; D remains ambiguous. The germline V gene has CDR1 SGDLS and CDR2 YYNGEE. Trimming removed 4 bases at V and 0 bases at J, with 10 bases between. The CDR3 sequence is 15 residues long. The CDR3 loop reads CASSTARTTNEKLFF. CDR3 nucleotides: TGTGCCAGCAGCACCGCCAGAACAACTAATGAAAAACTGTTTTTT.

The rearrangement joins TRBV27 to TRBJ1-2; D unresolved. Trimming cost V 2 bases and J 4 bases, with 14 bases left between them. Germline values: CDR1 MNHEY, CDR2 SMNVEV (reference sequence). The CDR3 consists of 15 residues. In DNA, the CDR3 is TGTGCCAGCAGTTTAGACGTGACATCACCCTATGGCTACACCTTC. Protein sequence: CASSLDVTSPYGYTF.

This chain uses TRBV19 with TRBJ1-1; D unclear. Germline CDR1 and CDR2: LNHDA and SQIVND (reference sequence). The CDR3 extends over 12 amino acids. Trimming stripped 7 bases from V and 4 bases from J, with 10 bases between. CDR3: CASIQGPTEAFF. The CDR3 DNA is TGTGCCAGTATACAAGGTCCCACTGAAGCTTTCTTT.

The chain employs TRBV4-3 and TRBJ2-1; possible D gene TRBD2, 5 bases. Germline V CDR1 and CDR2: LGHNA, YSLEER. V lost 2 bases, J lost 3 bases, and 8 bases lay in between. CDR3 size: 14 residues. The CDR3 DNA is TGCGCCAGCAGCCAAACAACTAGCTACAATGAGCAGTTCTTC. It translates to CASSQTTSYNEQFF.

The chain links TRBV18 to TRBJ2-2; 7 bases match TRBD2. CDR1 is KGHSH, CDR2 LQKENI, per germline. The CDR3 is 14 amino acids. The V segment lost 3 bases and the J segment 6 bases; nucleotides outside the gene matches: 4. CDR3 bases: TGTGCCAGCTCACCCCGGGAGGCCGCCGGGGAGCTGTTTTTT. It is translated as CASSPREAAGELFF. The whole variable domain, filled in from reference TRBV18 and TRBJ2-2, reads NAGVMQNPRHLVRRRGQEARLRCSPMKGHSHVYWYRQLPEEGLKFMVYLQKENIIDESGMPKERFSAEFPKEGPSILRIQQVVRGDSAAYFCASSPREAAGELFFGEGSRLTVL.

This rearrangement joins TRBV7-3 to TRBJ2-2, with no clear D. The V and J ends lost 2 bases and 8 bases respectively, with 6 bases between them. Germline values: CDR1 SGHTA, CDR2 FQGTGA. The CDR3 spans 12 residues. The CDR3 coding sequence is TGTGCCAGCAGCTTACCTAGTGGGGAGCTGTTTTTT. It encodes CASSLPSGELFF. Together with reference TRBV7-3 and TRBJ2-2, the CDR3 gives the full variable domain: GAGVSQTPSNKVTEKGKYVELRCDPISGHTALYWYRQSLGQGPEFLIYFQGTGAADDSGLPNDRFFAVRPEGSVSTLKIQRTERGDSAVYLCASSLPSGELFFGEGSRLTVL.

This chain connects TRBV2 to TRBJ1-1; unclear D gene. CDR3 length: 13 residues. V shed 5 bases and J shed 1 base, with 8 bases lying between them. Germline V gene lookup returns CDR1 SNHLY and CDR2 FYNNEI. CDR3 bases: TGTGCCAGCAGTACCGTAGGGAACACTGAAGCTTTCTTT. Its translation is CASSTVGNTEAFF.

This clone was observed a single time. The chain has TRBV30 and TRBJ2-7; D call uncertain. The CDR3 is 13 residues long. V was cut by 2 bases and J by 5 bases, with 13 bases left in between. CDR1 and CDR2 from the germline V gene are GTSNPN and SVGIG (reference sequence). Here the CDR3 DNA reads TGTGCCTGGAGTCGCCCCGCAGAGAACGAGCAGTACTTC. Translated: CAWSRPAENEQYF.

This clone was counted a single time. The chain recombines TRBV25-1 with TRBJ2-1, with 7 bases matching TRBD1. The CDR3 is made up of 18 amino acids. V lost 1 base, J lost 0 bases, and 9 bases stayed unmatched. Germline V gene data show CDR1 as MGHDK and CDR2 as SYGVNS. The CDR3 region is CASSESPGQGDSYNEQFF. Here the CDR3 DNA reads TGTGCCAGCAGTGAATCCCCCGGTCAGGGGGACTCCTACAATGAGCAGTTCTTC.

The rearrangement joins TRBV6-4 to TRBJ2-1; D possibly corresponds to TRBD1 (5 bases). The V end was cut by 2 bases, the J end by 8 bases, with 10 bases between. Germline values: CDR1 MRHNA, CDR2 SNTAGT. The CDR3 sequence is 13 residues long. CDR3 region: CASSDGRVYEQFF. CDR3 nucleotide sequence: TGTGCCAGCAGTGACGGCAGGGTGTATGAGCAGTTCTTC.

This clone has just one count. The V call is TRBV4-3, the J call TRBJ2-5; D is unresolved. V was clipped by 1 base and J by 7 bases, with 4 bases between them. Germline CDR1 LGHNA, CDR2 YSLEER. The CDR3 extends over 11 amino acids. CDR3 in amino acids: CASSQGGTQYF. CDR3 sequence (DNA): TGCGCCAGCAGCCAAGGAGGGACCCAGTACTTC.

The chain combines TRBV4-2 with TRBJ2-3, with D perhaps matching TRBD1 or TRBD2 (5 bases each). Germline CDR1 reads LGHNA; CDR2 reads YNFKEQ. The CDR3 length is 17 residues. V was clipped by 0 bases and J by 0 bases, with 13 bases between them. CDR3 in amino acids: CASSQDFQGGSTDTQYF. The DNA of the CDR3 is TGTGCCAGCAGCCAAGATTTCCAGGGCGGGAGCACAGATACGCAGTATTTT.

J is TRBJ2-5 and V is TRBV5-1; perhaps TRBD2 as D (5 bases). Germline assignment: CDR1 SGHRS and CDR2 YFSETQ. The CDR3 covers 13 residues. V was shortened by 0 bases and J by 5 bases, with 8 bases between the two germline ends. This chain's CDR3 is CASSLGRGETQYF. CDR3 sequence (DNA): TGCGCCAGCAGCTTGGGCCGCGGGGAGACCCAGTACTTC.

The rearrangement joins TRBV27 to TRBJ1-4; TRBD1 matches at 7 bases. The CDR3 spans 21 residues. V shed 2 bases and J 7 bases; nucleotides not matched to a gene: 25. Germline V gives CDR1 MNHEY, CDR2 SMNVEV (reference sequence). The CDR3 coding sequence is TGTGCCAGCAGTTTAAACCAACCACAGGGGAGCGGCAATTCTCTTCGTGAAAAACTGTTTTTT. Amino acid sequence: CASSLNQPQGSGNSLREKLFF.

The chain links TRBV9 to TRBJ2-5; TRBD1 or TRBD2 may be the D gene (5 bases each). This CDR3 region has 14 residues. Germline lookup yields CDR1 SGDLS and CDR2 YYNGEE. V lost 8 bases to trimming and J lost 5 bases, with 19 bases between them. CDR3 in amino acids: CASSVGWGFETQYF. In DNA form, the CDR3 reads TGTGCCAGTTCCGTAGGGTGGGGGTTTGAGACCCAGTACTTC.

This chain links TRBV27 with TRBJ1-2, with D possibly matching TRBD1 (5 bases). The CDR3 is 16 amino acids. Germline V lookup: CDR1 MNHEY, CDR2 SMNVEV (reference sequence). Trimming took off 0 bases at V and 3 bases at J, with 14 bases between the two ends. The CDR3 bases are TGTGCCAGCAGTTTATCGTCGGGGACGATGGACTATGGCTACACCTTC. Its translation: CASSLSSGTMDYGYTF.

A single count supports this clone. J is TRBJ1-2 and V is TRBV4-3; D uncertain. V lost 0 bases and J 1 base, leaving 15 bases between the germline ends. The CDR3 extends over 17 amino acids. Per germline, CDR1 LGHNA and CDR2 YSLEER. The DNA of the CDR3 is TGCGCCAGCAGCCAAGACGTATACGTGGAAATTAACTATGGCTACACCTTC. As protein: CASSQDVYVEINYGYTF.

The chain carries TRBV13 and TRBJ2-7, with unresolved D. V was cut by 1 base and J by 0 bases, with 10 bases left in between. The CDR3 runs 15 residues. Germline values: CDR1 PRHDT, CDR2 FYEKMQ (reference sequence). CDR3 nucleotides: TGTGCCAGCAGCTTAGAGGGTGAGAGCTCCTACGAGCAGTACTTC. Its protein product is CASSLEGESSYEQYF.

This rearrangement joins TRBV7-9 to TRBJ1-5; D possibly corresponds to TRBD1 (6 bases). This CDR3 comprises 16 residues. V was shortened by 7 bases and J by 5 bases, with 21 bases between the two germline ends. Germline CDR1 and CDR2: SEHNR and FQNEAQ (reference sequence). CDR3 protein: CASTTTRGGRYQPQHF. The CDR3 nucleotides read TGTGCCAGCACCACAACCCGGGGGGGCCGATATCAGCCCCAGCATTTT. Variable domain in full (rest from reference TRBV7-9 and TRBJ1-5): DTGVSQNPRHKITKRGQNVTFRCDPISEHNRLYWYRQTLGQGPEFLTYFQNEAQLEKSRLLSDRFSAERPKGSFSTLEIQRTEQGDSAMYLCASTTTRGGRYQPQHFGDGTRLSIL.